A single sample gave rise to the 6 T cell receptor beta chains below, sequenced in a study of beta chain features in type 1 diabetes (dated by TCRdb to between 2017 and 2018). Library generation was performed with the immunoSEQ multiplex PCR assay. The entire amount of isolated RNA was reverse transcribed using the High Capacity cDNA Reverse Transcription Kit, so the sequenced TCRB transcripts were expressed ones. TCRdb took over this immuneACCESS table, retaining in-frame rearrangements with V and J assigned. Such tables are incomplete; in checked studies, under half of the missing clones stem from an unresolved V gene, and the remainder is unexplained. Within this sample are 900,000 or so clones, with roughly 15% of them counted one time only. The top ten hold 0.02% to 0.03% of the sample. Sequencing was carried out using naive CD4+ T cells from blood. The sample's cell subset or site label is to be understood as: true naive CD4+ T cells. These receptors were obtained from a woman in her late teens or twenties in good health.

V usage is TRBV5-1 and J usage is TRBJ2-2; 9 nucleotides line up with TRBD2. Germline values: CDR1 SGHRS, CDR2 YFSETQ. Losses at the gene ends were 1 base for V and 7 bases for J; bases not matched to a gene: 8. This CDR3 is 16 amino acids long. DNA for the CDR3: TGCGCCAGCAGCTTGCGGGATAGCGGGAGTGGCGGGGAGCTGTTTTTT. Protein sequence: CASSLRDSGSGGELFF.

This clone occurred a few times. This chain links TRBV2 with TRBJ2-4; 8 bases match TRBD2. The J segment lost 4 bases and the V segment lost 0 bases, leaving 5 bases of the junction unmatched. This CDR3 comprises 16 residues. The germline CDR1 and CDR2 sequences are SNHLY and FYNNEI. The CDR3 nucleotides are TGTGCCAGCAGTGAAGCCTATACTAGCGGTAAAAACATTCAGTACTTC. It is translated as CASSEAYTSGKNIQYF. The variable domain in full, with the rest retrieved from reference TRBV2 and TRBJ2-4, is EPEVTQTPSHQVTQMGQEVILRCVPISNHLYFYWYRQILGQKVEFLVSFYNNEISEKSEIFDDQFSVERPDGSNFTLKIRSTKLEDSAMYFCASSEAYTSGKNIQYFGAGTRLSVL.

Written as DNA, the CDR3 is TGCGCCAGCAGCTTCTTGGGAAACAGGGAGCAGTACTTC. Protein: CASSFLGNREQYF. This chain connects TRBV5-1 to TRBJ2-7; D is possibly TRBD1 (5 bases). The CDR3 has 13 residues. Trimming took 2 bases from V and 7 from J, leaving 13 bases between them. CDR1 and CDR2 from the germline V gene are SGHRS and YFSETQ.

This clone appeared a few times. This sequence joins TRBV19 and TRBJ2-1, with D possibly called TRBD1 or TRBD2 (5 bases each). Trimming removed 5 bases at V and 4 bases at J, with 15 bases between. CDR3 length: 15 residues. Germline V gene data show CDR1 as LNHDA and CDR2 as SQIVND (reference sequence). The CDR3 loop is CASSGTFDSYNEQFF. CDR3 DNA: TGTGCCAGTAGTGGGACCTTCGACAGTTACAATGAGCAGTTCTTC.

This chain uses TRBV7-3 with TRBJ1-2; the match to TRBD1 covers 7 bases. The CDR3 has 14 residues. Germline V gene sequence: CDR1 SGHTA, CDR2 FQGTGA. V lost 5 bases and J lost 6; bases outside the gene matches: 9. The CDR3 bases are TGTGCCAGCAGCCCCCGGGAGGGGGCTGATGGCTACACCTTC. Its protein is CASSPREGADGYTF.

This clone was detected a few times. This sequence joins TRBV28 and TRBJ1-5; D is unclear. Germline values: CDR1 MDHEN, CDR2 SYDVKM. V dropped 3 bases and J dropped 9 bases, with 9 bases sitting between them. CDR3 length: 12 residues. Here the CDR3 DNA reads TGTGCCAGCAGTTTTGGCAGTGCGCCCCAGCATTTT. This translates into CASSFGSAPQHF.